The table lists the clone carrying this T cell receptor (beta chain) with a count of one. Its antigen is undetermined. This entry comes from a study of response to subunit inactivated influenza vaccine. Study outcomes and limitations: Seasonal influenza vaccination, on each occasion, was suggested by the authors to recruit few new T cells.

Germline assignment: CDR1 MDHEN and CDR2 SYDVKM. The length of the CDR3 is 16 residues. TCRdb re-analysed the RT-PCR reads in MiXCR, keeping a single row per CDR3 protein. Here the sample spans hundreds of thousands of distinct CDR3 sequences, about 18% being singletons. Sequences were derived from PBMCs from blood, sampled 5 days after vaccination. The source is a man aged 45-65 years who received an inactivated influenza vaccine. This chain uses TRBV28 with TRBJ2-4; D not certain. The J call may be in error: the DNA end matches TRBJ2-1 better. The CDR3 here is CASSFYPVLAKNIQFF. Written as DNA, the CDR3 is TGTGCCAGCAGTTTCTACCCGGTTCTCGCCAAAAACATTCAGTTCTTC.